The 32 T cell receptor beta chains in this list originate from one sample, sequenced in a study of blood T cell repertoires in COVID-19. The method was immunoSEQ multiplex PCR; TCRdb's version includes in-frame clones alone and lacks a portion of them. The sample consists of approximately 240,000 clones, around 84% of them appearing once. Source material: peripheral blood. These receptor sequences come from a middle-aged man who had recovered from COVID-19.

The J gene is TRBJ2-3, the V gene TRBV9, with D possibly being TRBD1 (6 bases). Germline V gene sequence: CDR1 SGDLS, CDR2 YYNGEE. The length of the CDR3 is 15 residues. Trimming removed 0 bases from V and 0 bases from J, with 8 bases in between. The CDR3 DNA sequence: TGTGCCAGCAGCGTAGTGGGGGCTAGCACAGATACGCAGTATTTT. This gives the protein CASSVVGASTDTQYF.

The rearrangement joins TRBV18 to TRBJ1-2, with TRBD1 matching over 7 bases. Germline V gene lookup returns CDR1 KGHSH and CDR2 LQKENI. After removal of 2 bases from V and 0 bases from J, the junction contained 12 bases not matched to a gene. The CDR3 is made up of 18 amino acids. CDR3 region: CASSPKNFGTDPNYGYTF. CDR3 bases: TGTGCCAGCTCACCAAAAAATTTTGGGACAGACCCTAACTATGGCTACACCTTC.

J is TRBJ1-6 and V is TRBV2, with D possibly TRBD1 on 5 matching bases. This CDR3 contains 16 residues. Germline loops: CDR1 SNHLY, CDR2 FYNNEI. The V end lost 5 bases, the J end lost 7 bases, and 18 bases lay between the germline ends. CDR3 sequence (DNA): TGTGCCAGCAGTTTCGGCAGGGCTGTTTCCAATTCACCCCTCCACTTT. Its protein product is CASSFGRAVSNSPLHF.

CDR3 nucleotide sequence: TGTGCCACCAGCAGAGATCGGTCCGCCGTTATAGAAAAACTGTTTTTT. It yields the protein CATSRDRSAVIEKLFF. This chain connects TRBV15 to TRBJ1-4; D call uncertain. The CDR3 runs to 16 residues. V was pared by 0 bases and J by 8 bases, with 16 bases between. Germline CDR1 LNHNV, CDR2 YYDKDF (reference sequence).

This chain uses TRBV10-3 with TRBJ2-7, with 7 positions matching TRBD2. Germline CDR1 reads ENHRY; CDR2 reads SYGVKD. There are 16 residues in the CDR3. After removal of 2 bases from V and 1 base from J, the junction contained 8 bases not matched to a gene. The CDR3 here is CAISEGRGRQSYEQYF. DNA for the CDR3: TGTGCCATCAGTGAGGGGAGGGGACGGCAGTCCTACGAGCAGTACTTC.

The CDR3 reads CATSRSIGQGINTGELFF. The CDR3 coding sequence is TGTGCCACCTCCAGATCAATAGGACAGGGCATAAACACCGGGGAGCTGTTTTTT. The chain links TRBV24-1 to TRBJ2-2; 8 nucleotides align to TRBD1. The CDR3 extends over 18 amino acids. Germline V CDR1 and CDR2: KGHDR, SFDVKD. Trimming took 9 bases from V and 2 from J; bases not matched to a gene: 16.

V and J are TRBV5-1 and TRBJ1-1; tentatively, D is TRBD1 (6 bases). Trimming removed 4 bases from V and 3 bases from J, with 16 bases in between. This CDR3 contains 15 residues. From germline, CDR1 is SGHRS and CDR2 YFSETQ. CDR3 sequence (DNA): TGCGCCAGCAGCCCTAGGGGGGGCCCGGACACTGAAGCTTTCTTT. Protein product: CASSPRGGPDTEAFF.

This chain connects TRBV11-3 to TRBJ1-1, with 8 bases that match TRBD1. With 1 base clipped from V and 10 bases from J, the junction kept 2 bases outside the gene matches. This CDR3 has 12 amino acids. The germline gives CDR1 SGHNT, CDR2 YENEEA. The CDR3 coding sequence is TGTGCCAGCAGCTTAGGGACAGGGAGAGCTTTCTTT. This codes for CASSLGTGRAFF.

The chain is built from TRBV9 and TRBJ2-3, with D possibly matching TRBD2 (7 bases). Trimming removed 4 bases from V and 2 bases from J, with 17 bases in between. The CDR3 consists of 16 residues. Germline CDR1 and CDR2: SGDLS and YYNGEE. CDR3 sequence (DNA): TGTGCCAGCAGCCTACAGGGTACTAGCGCCACAGATACGCAGTATTTT. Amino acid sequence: CASSLQGTSATDTQYF.

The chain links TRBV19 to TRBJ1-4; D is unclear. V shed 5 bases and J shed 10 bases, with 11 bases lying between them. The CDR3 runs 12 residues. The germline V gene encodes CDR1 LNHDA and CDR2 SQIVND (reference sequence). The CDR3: CASSEKRGKLFF. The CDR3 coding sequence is TGTGCCAGTAGTGAGAAACGAGGAAAACTGTTTTTT.

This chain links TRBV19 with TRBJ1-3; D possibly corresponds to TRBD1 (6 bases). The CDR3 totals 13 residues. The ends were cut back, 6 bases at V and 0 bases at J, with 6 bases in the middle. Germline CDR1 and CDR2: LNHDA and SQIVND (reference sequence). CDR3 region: CASSRGSGNTIYF. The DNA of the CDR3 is TGTGCCAGTAGCAGGGGCTCTGGAAACACCATATATTTT.

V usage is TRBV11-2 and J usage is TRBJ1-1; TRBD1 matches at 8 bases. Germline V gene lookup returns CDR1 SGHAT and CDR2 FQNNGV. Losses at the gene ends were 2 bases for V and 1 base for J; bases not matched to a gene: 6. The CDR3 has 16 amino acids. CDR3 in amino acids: CASSLTLGQGNTEAFF. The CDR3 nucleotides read TGTGCCAGCAGCTTAACCCTAGGACAGGGGAACACTGAAGCTTTCTTT.

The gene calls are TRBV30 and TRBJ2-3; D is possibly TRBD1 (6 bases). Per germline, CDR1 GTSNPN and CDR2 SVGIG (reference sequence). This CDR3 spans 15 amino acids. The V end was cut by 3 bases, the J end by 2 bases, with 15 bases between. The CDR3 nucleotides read TGTGCCTGGAGCCTGCGCCAGGGGACCACAGATACGCAGTATTTT. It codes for CAWSLRQGTTDTQYF.

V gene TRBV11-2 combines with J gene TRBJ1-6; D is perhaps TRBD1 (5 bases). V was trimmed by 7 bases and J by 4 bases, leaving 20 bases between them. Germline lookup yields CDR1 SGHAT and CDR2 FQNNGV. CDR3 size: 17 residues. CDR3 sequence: CASTMTGGDYYNSPLHF. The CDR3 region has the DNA TGTGCCAGCACCATGACCGGAGGGGATTATTATAATTCACCCCTCCACTTT.

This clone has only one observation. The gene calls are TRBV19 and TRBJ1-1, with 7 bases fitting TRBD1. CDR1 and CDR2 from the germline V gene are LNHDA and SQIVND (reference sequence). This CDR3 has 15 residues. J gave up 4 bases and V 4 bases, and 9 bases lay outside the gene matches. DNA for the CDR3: TGTGCCAGTAGTAACCACAGGGGTGTTAGCACTGAAGCTTTCTTT. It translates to CASSNHRGVSTEAFF.

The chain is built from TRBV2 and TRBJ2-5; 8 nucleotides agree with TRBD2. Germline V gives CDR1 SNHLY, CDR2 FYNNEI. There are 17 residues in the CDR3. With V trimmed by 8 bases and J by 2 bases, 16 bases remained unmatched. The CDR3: CASGYGLAGSSQETQYF. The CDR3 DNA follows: TGTGCCAGCGGGTATGGGCTAGCGGGCTCCTCTCAAGAGACCCAGTACTTC.

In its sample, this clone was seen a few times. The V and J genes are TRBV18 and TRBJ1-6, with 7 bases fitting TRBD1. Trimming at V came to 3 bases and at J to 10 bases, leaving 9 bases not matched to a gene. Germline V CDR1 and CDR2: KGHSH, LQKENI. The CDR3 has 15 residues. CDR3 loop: CASSPFGQVQSPLHF. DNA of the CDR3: TGTGCCAGCTCACCCTTTGGACAGGTTCAATCACCCCTCCACTTT.

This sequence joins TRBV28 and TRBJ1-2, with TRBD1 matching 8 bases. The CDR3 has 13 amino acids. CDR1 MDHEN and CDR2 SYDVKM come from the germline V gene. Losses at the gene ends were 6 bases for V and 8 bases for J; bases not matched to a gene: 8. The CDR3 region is CASRDRDREGYTF. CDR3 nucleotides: TGTGCCAGCAGGGACAGGGATAGAGAAGGCTACACCTTC.

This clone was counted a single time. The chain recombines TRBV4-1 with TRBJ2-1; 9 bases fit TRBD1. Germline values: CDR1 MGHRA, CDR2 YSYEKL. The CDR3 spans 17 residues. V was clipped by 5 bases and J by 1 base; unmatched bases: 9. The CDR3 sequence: CASSASGTGLSYNEQFF. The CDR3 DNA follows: TGCGCCAGCAGCGCCTCCGGGACAGGGTTATCCTACAATGAGCAGTTCTTC.

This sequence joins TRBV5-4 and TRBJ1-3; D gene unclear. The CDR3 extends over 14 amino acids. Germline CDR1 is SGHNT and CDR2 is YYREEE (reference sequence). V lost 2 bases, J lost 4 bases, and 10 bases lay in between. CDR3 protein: CASSFGLQGNTIYF. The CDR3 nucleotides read TGTGCCAGCAGCTTCGGATTACAGGGAAACACCATATATTTT.

DNA for the CDR3: TGTGCCAGTAGTATGGCTTATGGGGCTAGCGGGAATCGGGACAATGAGCAGTTCTTC. Translated, it gives CASSMAYGASGNRDNEQFF. The V call is TRBV19, the J call TRBJ2-1; the match to TRBD2 covers 9 bases. This CDR3 contains 19 residues. Per the germline V gene, CDR1 is LNHDA and CDR2 is SQIVND (reference sequence). J gave up 5 bases and V 3 bases, and 17 bases lay outside the gene matches.

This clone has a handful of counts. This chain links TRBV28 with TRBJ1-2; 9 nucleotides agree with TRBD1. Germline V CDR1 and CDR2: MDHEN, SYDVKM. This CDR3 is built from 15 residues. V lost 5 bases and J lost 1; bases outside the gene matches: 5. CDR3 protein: CASSKDRGFNYGYTF. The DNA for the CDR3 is TGTGCCAGCAGTAAGGACAGGGGCTTTAACTATGGCTACACCTTC.

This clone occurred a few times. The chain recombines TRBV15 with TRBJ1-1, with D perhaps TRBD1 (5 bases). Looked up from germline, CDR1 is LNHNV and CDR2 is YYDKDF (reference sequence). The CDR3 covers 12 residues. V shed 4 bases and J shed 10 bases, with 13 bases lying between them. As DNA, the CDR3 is TGTGCCACCAGCAAGGACGGAAGGGGAGCTTTCTTT. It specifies CATSKDGRGAFF.

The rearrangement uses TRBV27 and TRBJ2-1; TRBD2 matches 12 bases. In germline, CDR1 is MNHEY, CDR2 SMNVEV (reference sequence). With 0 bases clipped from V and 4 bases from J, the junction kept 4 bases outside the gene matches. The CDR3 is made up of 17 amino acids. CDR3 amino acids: CASSLSLGTSGYNEQFF. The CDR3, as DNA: TGTGCCAGCAGTTTATCTCTTGGGACTAGCGGGTACAATGAGCAGTTCTTC.

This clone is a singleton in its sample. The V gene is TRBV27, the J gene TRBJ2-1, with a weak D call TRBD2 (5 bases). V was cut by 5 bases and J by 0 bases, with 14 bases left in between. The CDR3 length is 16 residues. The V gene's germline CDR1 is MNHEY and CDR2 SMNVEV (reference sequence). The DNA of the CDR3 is TGTGCCAGCAGTCCCGGACTGTGGAGCTCCTACAATGAGCAGTTCTTC. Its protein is CASSPGLWSSYNEQFF.

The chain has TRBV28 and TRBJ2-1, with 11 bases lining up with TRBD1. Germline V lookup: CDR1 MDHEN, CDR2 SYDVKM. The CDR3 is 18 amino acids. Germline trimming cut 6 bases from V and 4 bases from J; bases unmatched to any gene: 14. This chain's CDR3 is CASSLIEDRGRGYNEQFF. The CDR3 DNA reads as TGTGCCAGCAGCTTAATAGAGGACAGGGGGCGCGGGTACAATGAGCAGTTCTTC.

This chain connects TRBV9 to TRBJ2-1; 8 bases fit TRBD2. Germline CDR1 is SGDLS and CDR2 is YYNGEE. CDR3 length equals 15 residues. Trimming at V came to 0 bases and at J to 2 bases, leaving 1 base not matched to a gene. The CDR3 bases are TGTGCCAGCAGCGTAGACGGGAGGGCCTACAATGAGCAGTTCTTC. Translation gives CASSVDGRAYNEQFF.

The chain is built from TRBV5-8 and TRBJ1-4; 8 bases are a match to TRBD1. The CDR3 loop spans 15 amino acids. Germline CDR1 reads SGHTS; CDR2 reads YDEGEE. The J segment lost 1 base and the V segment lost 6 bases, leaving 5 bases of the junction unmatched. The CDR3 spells CASKQGGVTNEKLFF. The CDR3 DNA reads TGTGCCAGCAAACAGGGGGGGGTAACTAATGAAAAACTGTTTTTT.

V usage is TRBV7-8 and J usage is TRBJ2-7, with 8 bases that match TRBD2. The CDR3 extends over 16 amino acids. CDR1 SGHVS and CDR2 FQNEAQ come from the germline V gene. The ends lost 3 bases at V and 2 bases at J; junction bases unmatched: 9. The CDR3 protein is CASSFPPGLETYEQYF. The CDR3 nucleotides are TGTGCCAGCAGCTTTCCTCCGGGACTAGAGACCTACGAGCAGTACTTC.

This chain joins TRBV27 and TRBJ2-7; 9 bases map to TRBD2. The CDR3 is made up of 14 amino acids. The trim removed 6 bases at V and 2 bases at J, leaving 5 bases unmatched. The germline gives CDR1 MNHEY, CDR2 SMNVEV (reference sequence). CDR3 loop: CASRMGGGAYEQYF. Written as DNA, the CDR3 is TGTGCCAGCAGGATGGGCGGGGGGGCCTACGAGCAGTACTTC.

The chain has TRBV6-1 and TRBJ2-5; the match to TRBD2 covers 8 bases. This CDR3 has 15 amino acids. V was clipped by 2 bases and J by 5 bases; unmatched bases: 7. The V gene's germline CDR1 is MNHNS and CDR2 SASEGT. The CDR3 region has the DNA TGTGCCAGCAGTGAATATCTCGGGAGGGAGGAGACCCAGTACTTC. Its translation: CASSEYLGREETQYF.

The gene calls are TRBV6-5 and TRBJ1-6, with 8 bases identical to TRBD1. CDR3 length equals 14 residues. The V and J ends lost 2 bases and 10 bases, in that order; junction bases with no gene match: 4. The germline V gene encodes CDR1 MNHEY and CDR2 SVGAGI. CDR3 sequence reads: CASSYEGQVSPLHF. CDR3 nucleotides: TGTGCCAGCAGTTACGAGGGACAGGTATCACCCCTCCACTTT.